This passage covers 23 T cell receptor beta chains from one sample sequenced in a study of shared T cell receptors in the human thymus. Repertoires were generated with immunoSEQ multiplex PCR, while TCRdb's copy carries only in-frame clones and drops some. The table has 720,000 or so clones, 70% to 90% seen once. These data are also associated with another study on human thymus T cells.

Sequenced sample: thymocytes. These receptors originate from a girl less than two years old with a congenital heart defect.

This chain uses TRBV7-9 with TRBJ1-2; D might be TRBD1 (5 bases). The CDR3 sequence is 16 residues long. V lost 5 bases, J lost 3 bases, and 19 bases lay in between. Germline V gene lookup returns CDR1 SEHNR and CDR2 FQNEAQ (reference sequence). DNA for the CDR3: TGTGCCAGCAGCCCAACCGACAGCATATACTACTATGGCTACACCTTC. Translated: CASSPTDSIYYYGYTF. Using reference TRBV7-9 and TRBJ1-2 for the parts outside the CDR3, the full variable domain is DTGVSQNPRHKITKRGQNVTFRCDPISEHNRLYWYRQTLGQGPEFLTYFQNEAQLEKSRLLSDRFSAERPKGSFSTLEIQRTEQGDSAMYLCASSPTDSIYYYGYTFGSGTRLTVV.

The chain links TRBV7-3 to TRBJ2-7; tentative D call: TRBD1 (6 bases). Germline-derived CDR1 and CDR2 are SGHTA and FQGTGA. The CDR3 runs 14 residues. V was clipped by 3 bases and J by 6 bases, with 15 bases between them. The CDR3 region has the DNA TGTGCCAGCAGCTTGGACAGTTTGCCTGGCGAGCAGTACTTC. Translation gives CASSLDSLPGEQYF.

This sequence joins TRBV2 and TRBJ1-6, with D unresolved. CDR3 length: 15 residues. Trimming shortened V by 7 bases and J by 1 base, and 11 bases separated the two germline ends. Germline V gene lookup returns CDR1 SNHLY and CDR2 FYNNEI. The CDR3 loop reads CASMGARSYNSPLHF. The CDR3 nucleotides are TGTGCCAGCATGGGAGCTAGGTCCTATAATTCACCCCTCCACTTT.

The chain links TRBV15 to TRBJ1-1; possible D gene TRBD1, 5 bases. CDR3 size: 18 residues. V shed 0 bases and J shed 6 bases, with 23 bases lying between them. In germline, CDR1 is LNHNV, CDR2 YYDKDF (reference sequence). The CDR3 protein is CATSRDGRGSVCPSEAFF. The CDR3 region has the DNA TGTGCCACCAGCAGAGATGGGCGGGGGTCGGTATGTCCCTCTGAAGCTTTCTTT.

The CDR3 DNA reads as TGCGCCAGCAGCTTGCGTTCAGGGGACAGACACCCCTACAGCTCCTACAATGAGCAGTTCTTC. It translates to CASSLRSGDRHPYSSYNEQFF. The genes are TRBV5-1 and TRBJ2-1; 7 bases agree with TRBD1. The CDR3 totals 21 residues. V shed 1 base, J shed 0 bases, and the junction held 19 bases outside the gene matches. CDR1 and CDR2 from the germline V gene are SGHRS and YFSETQ.

The gene calls are TRBV28 and TRBJ1-2; 8 bases line up with TRBD1. From germline, CDR1 is MDHEN and CDR2 SYDVKM. The V gene end was trimmed by 6 bases and the J gene end by 6 bases; junction bases not matched to a gene: 15. This CDR3 has 16 amino acids. CDR3 residues: CASSNGRGAGGHGYTF. Written as DNA, the CDR3 is TGTGCCAGCAGCAACGGACGAGGGGCAGGGGGCCATGGCTACACCTTC.

The CDR3 protein is CASSRKGRVTNTEAFF. The CDR3 nucleotides read TGTGCCAGTAGTCGGAAGGGGAGGGTGACGAACACTGAAGCTTTCTTT. The rearrangement uses TRBV19 and TRBJ1-1; weak D call: TRBD1 (5 bases). Trimming removed 5 bases at V and 1 base at J, with 17 bases between. Germline CDR1 and CDR2: LNHDA and SQIVND (reference sequence). The CDR3 sequence is 16 residues long.

The chain employs TRBV14 and TRBJ1-1; possible D gene TRBD1, 6 bases. The CDR3 is 14 amino acids. Germline V gene lookup returns CDR1 SGHDN and CDR2 FVKESK. V was cut by 4 bases and J by 2 bases, with 11 bases left in between. The CDR3 coding sequence is TGTGCCAGCAGCCCCAGGGGCCCTAACACTGAAGCTTTCTTT. Its translation: CASSPRGPNTEAFF.

The gene calls are TRBV7-9 and TRBJ1-6; 7 bases align to TRBD1. V trimming: 6 bases; J trimming: 7 bases; junction bases outside the gene matches: 9. Germline values: CDR1 SEHNR, CDR2 FQNEAQ (reference sequence). The CDR3 is 15 amino acids. The CDR3 DNA reads TGTGCCAGCAGACCTGACAGGGCACGGAATTCACCCCTCCACTTT. It codes for CASRPDRARNSPLHF.

The count of this clone is one. V usage is TRBV28 and J usage is TRBJ1-2; D uncertain. Germline assignment: CDR1 MDHEN and CDR2 SYDVKM. The CDR3 consists of 15 residues. V lost 5 bases to trimming and J lost 4 bases, with 17 bases between them. The CDR3 bases are TGTGCCAGCAGTCCGTCCCCCCACTCGGTCTATGGCTACACCTTC. It specifies CASSPSPHSVYGYTF.

The V and J genes are TRBV18 and TRBJ1-2; D is undetermined. The V gene's germline CDR1 is KGHSH and CDR2 LQKENI. The CDR3 length is 15 residues. V shed 2 bases and J shed 6 bases, with 16 bases lying between them. In DNA form, the CDR3 reads TGTGCCAGCTCACCAGAGGCGGTCTTTTCCAATGGCTACACCTTC. Translation gives CASSPEAVFSNGYTF.

This chain connects TRBV4-1 to TRBJ1-1; D not resolved. CDR1 is MGHRA and CDR2 is YSYEKL in the germline V gene. Deletions cut 2 bases from V and 1 base from J, with 14 bases between. CDR3 size: 16 residues. CDR3 region: CASSQPPGKKNTEAFF. For the CDR3, the DNA is TGCGCCAGCAGCCAACCCCCGGGGAAAAAGAACACTGAAGCTTTCTTT.

The chain recombines TRBV7-2 with TRBJ1-5; D gene uncertain. The CDR3 consists of 14 residues. The germline gives CDR1 SGHTA, CDR2 FQGNSA. Trimming left V 1 base short and J 2 bases short, with 6 bases between. Here the CDR3 DNA reads TGTGCCAGCAGCTTAGTCGGGGGCAATCAGCCCCAGCATTTT. This codes for CASSLVGGNQPQHF.

The chain joins TRBV9 to TRBJ2-3; no clear D gene. The CDR3 loop spans 13 amino acids. CDR1 is SGDLS and CDR2 is YYNGEE in the germline V gene. V was shortened by 2 bases and J by 3 bases, with 7 bases between the two germline ends. Written as DNA, the CDR3 is TGTGCCAGCAGCGTGGCTCCTACAGATACGCAGTATTTT. It specifies CASSVAPTDTQYF. Complete variable domain (other parts from reference TRBV9 and TRBJ2-3): DSGVTQTPKHLITATGQRVTLRCSPRSGDLSVYWYQQSLDQGLQFLIQYYNGEERAKGNILERFSAQQFPDLHSELNLSSLELGDSALYFCASSVAPTDTQYFGPGTRLTVL.

This chain joins TRBV27 and TRBJ2-3; 7 bases fit TRBD1. Germline CDR1 and CDR2: MNHEY and SMNVEV (reference sequence). With V trimmed by 7 bases and J by 0 bases, 16 bases remained unmatched. CDR3 size: 18 residues. This chain's CDR3 is CASTGPGGGRGSTDTQYF. The CDR3 nucleotides read TGTGCCAGCACGGGCCCGGGTGGGGGCAGGGGGAGCACAGATACGCAGTATTTT.

The chain has TRBV29-1 and TRBJ2-7, with TRBD2 matching 14 bases. The CDR3 is 15 amino acids. Germline CDR1 and CDR2: SQVTM and ANQGSEA. Unmatched junction bases numbered 8, after V lost 6 bases and J lost 4 bases. In DNA form, the CDR3 reads TGCAGCGTCAAGGGGACTAGCGGGGGCCCTTACGAGCAGTACTTC. Its protein is CSVKGTSGGPYEQYF.

The chain couples TRBV6-5 to TRBJ2-1; D uncertain. CDR1 MNHEY and CDR2 SVGAGI come from the germline V gene. V shed 5 bases and J shed 7 bases, with 6 bases lying between them. The CDR3 has 11 amino acids. The CDR3 DNA reads as TGTGCCAGCAGTACCGGGAATGAGCAGTTCTTC. Its translation: CASSTGNEQFF.

The chain is built from TRBV15 and TRBJ1-1; 7 nucleotides match TRBD1. With 5 bases clipped from V and 1 base from J, the junction kept 10 bases outside the gene matches. This CDR3 is 16 amino acids long. Germline CDR1 is LNHNV and CDR2 is YYDKDF (reference sequence). The CDR3 is CATSGKHDRENTEAFF. The CDR3 DNA is TGTGCCACCAGCGGAAAACACGACAGGGAGAACACTGAAGCTTTCTTT.

This sequence joins TRBV6-5 and TRBJ2-7; 8 nucleotides agree with TRBD1. Germline CDR1 reads MNHEY; CDR2 reads SVGAGI. This CDR3 is built from 15 residues. Germline trimming cut 6 bases from V and 6 bases from J; bases unmatched to any gene: 13. CDR3: CASRLRDRGPSEQYF. The CDR3 DNA sequence: TGTGCCAGCAGGCTGCGCGACAGGGGCCCATCCGAGCAGTACTTC.

This chain links TRBV4-1 with TRBJ1-1; D not resolved. Trimming left V 5 bases short and J 4 bases short, with 11 bases between. Germline V gene data show CDR1 as MGHRA and CDR2 as YSYEKL. The CDR3 is 13 amino acids. The DNA for the CDR3 is TGCGCCAGCAGCGAAGCAGGTGGCACTGAAGCTTTCTTT. Translated: CASSEAGGTEAFF.

The chain joins TRBV11-2 to TRBJ1-2; D possibly corresponds to TRBD1 (5 bases). V lost 0 bases, J lost 0 bases, and 14 bases lay in between. CDR3 size: 17 residues. Germline loops: CDR1 SGHAT, CDR2 FQNNGV. This CDR3 is CASSLEVSAGTNYGYTF. For the CDR3, the DNA is TGTGCCAGCAGCTTAGAGGTATCTGCAGGGACTAACTATGGCTACACCTTC.

This clone has a handful of counts. This rearrangement joins TRBV7-2 to TRBJ1-2; 8 bases agree with TRBD1. The V gene end was trimmed by 5 bases and the J gene end by 4 bases; junction bases not matched to a gene: 6. Looked up from germline, CDR1 is SGHTA and CDR2 is FQGNSA. CDR3 length: 14 residues. CDR3 amino acids: CASSTRQGIYGYTF. The DNA of the CDR3 is TGTGCCAGCAGCACCCGACAGGGGATCTATGGCTACACCTTC.

The V call is TRBV2, the J call TRBJ1-5, with TRBD1 matching over 9 bases. This CDR3 has 17 residues. CDR1 is SNHLY, CDR2 FYNNEI, per germline. Losses at the gene ends were 2 bases for V and 5 bases for J; bases not matched to a gene: 10. The DNA of the CDR3 is TGTGCCAGCAGTGAATCCAGCGCGGGACAGGGTCATCAGCCCCAGCATTTT. This encodes CASSESSAGQGHQPQHF.